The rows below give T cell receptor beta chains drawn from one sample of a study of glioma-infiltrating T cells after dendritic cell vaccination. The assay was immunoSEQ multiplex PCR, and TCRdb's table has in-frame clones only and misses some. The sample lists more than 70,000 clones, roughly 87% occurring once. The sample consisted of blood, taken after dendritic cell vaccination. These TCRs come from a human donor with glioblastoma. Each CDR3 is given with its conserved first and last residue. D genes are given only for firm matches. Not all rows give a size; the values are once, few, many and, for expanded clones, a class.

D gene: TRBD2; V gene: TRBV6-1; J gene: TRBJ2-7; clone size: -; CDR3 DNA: TGTGCCAGTCCTCGAACTAGCGGGAACTACGAGCAGTACTTC; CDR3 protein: CASPRTSGNYEQYF
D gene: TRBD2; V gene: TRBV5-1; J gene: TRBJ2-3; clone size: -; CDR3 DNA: TGCGCCAGCAGCTCGTCACCGGGACTAGCAGGAGATACGCAGTATTTT; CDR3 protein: CASSSSPGLAGDTQYF
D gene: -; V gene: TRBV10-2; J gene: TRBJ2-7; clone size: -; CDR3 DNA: TGCGCCAGCAGTCCACCGGGACACCTCTACGAGCAGTACTTC; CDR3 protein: CASSPPGHLYEQYF
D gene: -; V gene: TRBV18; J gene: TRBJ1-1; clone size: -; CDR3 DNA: TGTGCCAGCTCACCCAGGGACTTGAACACTGAAGCTTTCTTT; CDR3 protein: CASSPRDLNTEAFF
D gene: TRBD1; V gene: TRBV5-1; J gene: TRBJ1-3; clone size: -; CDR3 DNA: TGCGCCAGCAGCGACGGACAGGGGGCATTTCCTTTGGGTAACACCATATATTTT; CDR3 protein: CASSDGQGAFPLGNTIYF
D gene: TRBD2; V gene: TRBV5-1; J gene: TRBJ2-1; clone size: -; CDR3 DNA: TGCGCCAGCAGCTTGTGGGTAGCGGGGGGGCCGGATGAGCAGTTCTTC; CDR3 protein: CASSLWVAGGPDEQFF
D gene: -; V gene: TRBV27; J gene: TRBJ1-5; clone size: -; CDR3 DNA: TGTGCCAGCAGTTTACCCCTCGAACGGGGGGGCGTCAATCGGCCCCAGCATTTT; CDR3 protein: CASSLPLERGGVNRPQHF
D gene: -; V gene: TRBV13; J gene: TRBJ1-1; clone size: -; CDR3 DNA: TGTGCCAGCAGCTTAGACAGGGTGATAAACACTGAAGCTTTCTTT; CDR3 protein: CASSLDRVINTEAFF
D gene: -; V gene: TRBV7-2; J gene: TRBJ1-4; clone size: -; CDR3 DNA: TGTGCCAGCAGCTTACAGGGGGAAAAACTGTTTTTT; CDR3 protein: CASSLQGEKLFF
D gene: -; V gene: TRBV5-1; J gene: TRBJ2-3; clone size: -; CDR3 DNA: TGCGCCAGCAGCTTTTTCCAGGGGCCCACAGATACGCAGTATTTT; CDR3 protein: CASSFFQGPTDTQYF
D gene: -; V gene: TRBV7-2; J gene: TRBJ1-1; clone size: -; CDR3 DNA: TGTGCCAGCAGCTTATGGGCCGTGAACACTGAAGCTTTCTTT; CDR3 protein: CASSLWAVNTEAFF
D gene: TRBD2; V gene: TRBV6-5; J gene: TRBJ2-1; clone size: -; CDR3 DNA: TGTGCCAGCAGTCCCCGGGAGGCCTACAATGAGCAGTTCTTC; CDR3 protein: CASSPREAYNEQFF
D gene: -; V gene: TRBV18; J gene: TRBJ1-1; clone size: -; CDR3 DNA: TGTGCCAGCTCACCAACCGTGGGCTTGAACACTGAAGCTTTCTTT; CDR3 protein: CASSPTVGLNTEAFF
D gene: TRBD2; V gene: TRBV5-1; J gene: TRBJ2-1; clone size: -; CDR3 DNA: TGCGCCAGCAGCGCCGGGACTAGCGGTAACAATGAGCAGTTCTTC; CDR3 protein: CASSAGTSGNNEQFF
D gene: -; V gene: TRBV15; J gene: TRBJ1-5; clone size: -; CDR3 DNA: TGTGCCACCCGGCTTGGGGGGGATCAGCCCCAGCATTTT; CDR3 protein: CATRLGGDQPQHF
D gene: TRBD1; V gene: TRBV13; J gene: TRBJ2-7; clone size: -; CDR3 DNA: TGCGCCAGCAGCTTAAGCAGGGGGTTTCACGAGCAGTACTTC; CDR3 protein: CASSLSRGFHEQYF
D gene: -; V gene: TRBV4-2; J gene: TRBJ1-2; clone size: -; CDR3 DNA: TGTGCCAGCAGCCAATTCCTCGCTAACTATGGCTACACCTTC; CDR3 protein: CASSQFLANYGYTF
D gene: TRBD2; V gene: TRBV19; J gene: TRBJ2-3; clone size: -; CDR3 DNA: TGTGCCAGTAGTAGAGGTAGCGGGGCCTCCACAGATACGCAGTATTTT; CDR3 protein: CASSRGSGASTDTQYF
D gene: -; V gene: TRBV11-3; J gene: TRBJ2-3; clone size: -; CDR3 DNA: TGTGCCAGCAGCTTCACCAGGGACACAGATACGCAGTATTTT; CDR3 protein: CASSFTRDTDTQYF
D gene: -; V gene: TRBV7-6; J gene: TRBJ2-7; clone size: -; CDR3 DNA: TGTGCCAGCAGCTTAGGAGAATACTACGAGCAGTACTTC; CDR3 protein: CASSLGEYYEQYF
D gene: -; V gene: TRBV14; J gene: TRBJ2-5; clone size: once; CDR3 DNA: TGTGCCAGCAGGCGATCGACTAGTAACCAAGAGACCCAGTACTTC; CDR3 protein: CASRRSTSNQETQYF
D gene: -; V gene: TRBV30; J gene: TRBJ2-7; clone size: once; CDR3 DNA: TGTGCCTGGAGTCCCAGGGTAAGCCACGAGCAGTACTTC; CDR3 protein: CAWSPRVSHEQYF
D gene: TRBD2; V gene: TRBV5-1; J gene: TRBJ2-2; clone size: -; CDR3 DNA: TGCGCCAGCACCGTTACCGGGACTAGCGTAAGACCCGGGGAGCTGTTTTTT; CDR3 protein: CASTVTGTSVRPGELFF
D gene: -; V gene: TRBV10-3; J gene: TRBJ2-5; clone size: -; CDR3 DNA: TGTGCCATCAGTGACGCCGCAGGGGCAGGCCAAGCAGAGACCCAGTACTTC; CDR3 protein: CAISDAAGAGQAETQYF
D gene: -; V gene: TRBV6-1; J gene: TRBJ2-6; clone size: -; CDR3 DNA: TGTGCCAGCAGAGAAGACGACTTAAGCTCTGGGGCCAACGTCCTGACTTTC; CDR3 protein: CASREDDLSSGANVLTF
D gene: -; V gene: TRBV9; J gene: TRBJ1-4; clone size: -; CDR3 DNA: TGTGCCAGCAGCGTTCGGGGGGCAGGAGAAAAACTGTTTTTT; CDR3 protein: CASSVRGAGEKLFF
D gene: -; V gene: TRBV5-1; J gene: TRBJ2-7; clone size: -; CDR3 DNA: TGCGCCAGCAGAGACGGACAGCCTGGTACGGAGCAGTACTTC; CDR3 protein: CASRDGQPGTEQYF
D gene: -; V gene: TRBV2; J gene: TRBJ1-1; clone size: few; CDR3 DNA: TGTGCCAGCAGCGTGAACACTGAAGCTTTCTTT; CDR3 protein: CASSVNTEAFF
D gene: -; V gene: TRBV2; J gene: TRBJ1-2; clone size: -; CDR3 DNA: TGTGCCAGCGGGGGGACGTCTCCCGAGGGCTATGGCTACACCTTC; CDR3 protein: CASGGTSPEGYGYTF
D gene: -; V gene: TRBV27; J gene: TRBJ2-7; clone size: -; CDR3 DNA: TGTGCCAGCAGTATCCGGGAAATGTCCTACGAGCAGTACTTC; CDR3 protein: CASSIREMSYEQYF
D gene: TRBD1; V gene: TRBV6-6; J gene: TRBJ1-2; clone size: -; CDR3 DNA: TGTGCCAGCAACCAGGGGGTACATGGCTACACCTTC; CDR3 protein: CASNQGVHGYTF
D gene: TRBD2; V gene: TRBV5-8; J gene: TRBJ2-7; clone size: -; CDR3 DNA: TGTGCCAGCAGCCCAGTTCCAGCGGGAGTTCACGAGCAGTACTTC; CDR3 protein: CASSPVPAGVHEQYF
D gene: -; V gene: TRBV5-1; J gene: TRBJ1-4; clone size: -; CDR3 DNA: TGCGCCAGCAGTTTCGGGACGGAGGGGGAAAAACTGTTTTTT; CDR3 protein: CASSFGTEGEKLFF
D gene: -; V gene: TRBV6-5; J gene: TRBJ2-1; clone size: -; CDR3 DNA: TGTGCCAGCAGCCGCCAAATCGGGACTCAGTTCTTC; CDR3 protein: CASSRQIGTQFF
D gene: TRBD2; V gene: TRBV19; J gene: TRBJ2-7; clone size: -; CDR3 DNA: TGTGCCAGTAGTACCACTAGCGGGGGGTTCAAGCAGTACTTC; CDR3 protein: CASSTTSGGFKQYF
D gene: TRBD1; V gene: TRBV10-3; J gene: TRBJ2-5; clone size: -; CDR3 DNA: TGTGCCATCAGACACTCGGACAGGGACCAAGAGACCCAGTACTTC; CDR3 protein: CAIRHSDRDQETQYF
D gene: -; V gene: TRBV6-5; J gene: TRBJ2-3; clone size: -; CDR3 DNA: TGTGCCAGCAGCAGCCGCGGGGAGACAGATACGCAGTATTTT; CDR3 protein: CASSSRGETDTQYF
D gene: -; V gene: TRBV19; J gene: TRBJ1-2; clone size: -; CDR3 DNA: TGTGCCAGTAGTATAGATAAACAGAACTATGGCTACACCTTC; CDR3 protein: CASSIDKQNYGYTF
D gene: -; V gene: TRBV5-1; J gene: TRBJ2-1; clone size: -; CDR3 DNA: TGCGCCAGCAGCTTGTACGGGTACAATGAGCAGTTCTTC; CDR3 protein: CASSLYGYNEQFF
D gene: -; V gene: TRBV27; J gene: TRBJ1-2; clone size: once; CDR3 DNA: TGTGCCAGCAGTTTGAACAGTGGGTCCGGCTACACCTTC; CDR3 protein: CASSLNSGSGYTF
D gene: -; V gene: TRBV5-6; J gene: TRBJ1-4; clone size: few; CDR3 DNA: TGTGCCAGCAGCATTAGCACTAATGAAAAACTGTTTTTT; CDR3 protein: CASSISTNEKLFF
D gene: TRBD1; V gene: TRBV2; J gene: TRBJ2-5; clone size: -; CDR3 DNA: TGTGCCAGCAGTGGAGCACAGGGGGTGGAGACCCAGTACTTC; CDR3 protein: CASSGAQGVETQYF